Listed below are T cell receptor beta chains from one sample, sequenced in a study of blood T cells in healthy people across ages. TCRdb fed the 5' RACE reads into MiXCR, producing one record per CDR3 protein. The table has approximately 800,000 distinct CDR3 sequences, around three fifths seen once; the top ten hold approximately 24%. The sample taken for sequencing was blood. All receptors derive from a man in his forties in good health. Each CDR3 is given with its conserved first and last residue. Fields, in order: clone size, D gene, V gene, J gene, CDR3 DNA, CDR3 protein. The D gene is left open where the match is weak. The size field is filled for only some rows; it gives once, few, many or a size class.

>.|TRBD1|TRBV27|TRBJ2-5
TGTGCCAGCAGTTTATTGGGGACAGGGGGCCGGGAGACCCAGTACTTC
CASSLLGTGGRETQYF
>.|TRBD2|TRBV15|TRBJ2-3
TGTGCCACGGCGGGGGGGGGCACAGATACGCAGTATTTT
CATAGGGTDTQYF
>.|.|TRBV12-3/TRBV12-4|TRBJ2-7
TGTGCCAGCAATTTCCCCGTAGGAAGCTCCTACGAGCAGTACTTC
CASNFPVGSSYEQYF
>.|TRBD1|TRBV7-2|TRBJ2-5
TGTGCCAGCAGCTTAGCCCGGACAGGAGCTCAAGAGACCCAGTACTTC
CASSLARTGAQETQYF
>.|.|TRBV29-1|TRBJ2-1
TGCAGCGTTGAAGGGCGGGGCTCCTACAATGAGCAGTTCTTC
CSVEGRGSYNEQFF
>.|.|TRBV4-3|TRBJ2-4
TGCGCCAGCAGCAATGACAGTTTCGTAGCCAAAAACATTCAGTACTTC
CASSNDSFVAKNIQYF
>.|.|TRBV7-8|TRBJ1-5
TGTGCCAGCAGCCCCGGTAGGGTTAGCAATCAGCCCCAGCATTTT
CASSPGRVSNQPQHF
>.|TRBD2|TRBV5-6|TRBJ2-1
TGTGCCAGCAGCTTGGATGGACTAGCGGGAAAAAATGAGCAGTTCTTC
CASSLDGLAGKNEQFF
>.|.|TRBV7-2|TRBJ1-1
TGTGCCAGCAGCTTAGAAGTTTTGAGGGCCAAAGCTTTCTTT
CASSLEVLRAKAFF
>.|.|TRBV20-1|TRBJ2-5
TGCAGTGCTAGGGGGAGGGGGGGTGGGGAGACCCAGTACTTC
CSARGRGGGETQYF
>once|TRBD2|TRBV5-1|TRBJ2-3
TGCGTCAGCAGCCTGGGGACTAGCGGAGGAGTAGATACGCAGTATTTT
CVSSLGTSGGVDTQYF
>few|TRBD1|TRBV20-1|TRBJ2-1
TGCAGTGCTCCCCTTGGGGACAGGGGTCGGAATGAGCAGTTCTTC
CSAPLGDRGRNEQFF
>few|.|TRBV28|TRBJ2-7
TGTGCCAGCAGCACGCCCGGGACTGCACCCTACGAGCAGTACTTC
CASSTPGTAPYEQYF
>.|TRBD1|TRBV20-1|TRBJ1-1
TGCAGTGCTAGAGTGGGGGACAGGGGGCCCCTCACTGAAGCTTTCTTT
CSARVGDRGPLTEAFF
>.|.|TRBV7-3|TRBJ2-3
TGTGCCAGCAGCCCTAGGGGGGGGTGGGTGGTCACAGATACGCAGTATTTT
CASSPRGGWVVTDTQYF
>few|.|TRBV27|TRBJ2-7
TGTGCCAGCAGTTTTACAACTACCTACGAGCAGTACTTC
CASSFTTTYEQYF
>few|.|TRBV3-1|TRBJ1-1
TGTGCCAGCAGCCAAGCCGGATACACTGAAGCTTTCTTT
CASSQAGYTEAFF
>.|TRBD1|TRBV3-1|TRBJ1-3
TGTGCCAGCAGCGGGACAGGCGGAAACACCATATATTTT
CASSGTGGNTIYF
>.|.|TRBV9|TRBJ1-4
TGTGCCAGCAGCGTGGATTATTCTAATGAAAAACTGTTTTTT
CASSVDYSNEKLFF
>.|.|TRBV5-1|TRBJ2-2
TGCGCCAGCACTCGAGGTCTGGGAGATACCGGGGAGCTGTTTTTT
CASTRGLGDTGELFF
>many|.|TRBV6-4|TRBJ2-1
TGTGCCAGCAGTGACTCGGATACAGCGTCCTACAATGAGCAGTTCTTC
CASSDSDTASYNEQFF
>.|.|TRBV29-1|TRBJ1-4
TGCAGCGTTGAAGATGGGCAGAAAGAAAAACTGTTTTTT
CSVEDGQKEKLFF
>.|.|TRBV9|TRBJ2-1
TGTGCCAGCAGCGTAGGGGCCGGCTATGACAATGAGCAGTTCTTC
CASSVGAGYDNEQFF
>few|.|TRBV29-1|TRBJ2-7
TGCAGCGTTGAACGCGGGGGCAGTTCCTACGAGCAGTACTTC
CSVERGGSSYEQYF
>.|.|TRBV29-1|TRBJ2-1
TGCAGCGTTTCGGCCCCCGTGGACGAGGGAGGAGGTGAGCAGTTCTTC
CSVSAPVDEGGGEQFF
>.|.|TRBV6-6|TRBJ2-7
TGTGCCAGCAGTTACTCCTTCGACAGACCGTACGAGCAGTACTTC
CASSYSFDRPYEQYF
>.|TRBD1|TRBV7-8|TRBJ1-2
TGTGCCAGCAGCTTAGCGTCGGGACAGGGCTATGGCTACACCTTC
CASSLASGQGYGYTF
>.|.|TRBV20-1|TRBJ1-6
TGCAGTGCTAGTCTGATCGACGTAAGCTCCTATAATTCACCCCTCCACTTT
CSASLIDVSSYNSPLHF
>.|.|TRBV28|TRBJ2-5
TGTGCCAGCAGTTTTGCTGGCGGGTCCAAAGAGACCCAGTACTTC
CASSFAGGSKETQYF
>.|.|TRBV7-9|TRBJ1-4
TGTGCCAGCAGCAGGAAACAGGGTGCTAATGAAAAACTGTTTTTT
CASSRKQGANEKLFF